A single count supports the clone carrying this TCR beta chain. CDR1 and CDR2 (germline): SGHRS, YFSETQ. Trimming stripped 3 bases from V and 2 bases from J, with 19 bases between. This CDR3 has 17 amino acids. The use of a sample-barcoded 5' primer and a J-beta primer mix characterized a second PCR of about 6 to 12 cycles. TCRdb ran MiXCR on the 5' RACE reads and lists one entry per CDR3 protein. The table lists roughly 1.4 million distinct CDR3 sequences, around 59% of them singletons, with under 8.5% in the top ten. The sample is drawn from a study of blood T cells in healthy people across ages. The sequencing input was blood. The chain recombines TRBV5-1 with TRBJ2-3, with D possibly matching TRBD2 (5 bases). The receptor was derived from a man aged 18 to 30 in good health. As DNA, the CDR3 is TGCGCCAGCAGCTCGGACGCCCGGGTCGGGATCACAGATACGCAGTATTTT. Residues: CASSSDARVGITDTQYF.